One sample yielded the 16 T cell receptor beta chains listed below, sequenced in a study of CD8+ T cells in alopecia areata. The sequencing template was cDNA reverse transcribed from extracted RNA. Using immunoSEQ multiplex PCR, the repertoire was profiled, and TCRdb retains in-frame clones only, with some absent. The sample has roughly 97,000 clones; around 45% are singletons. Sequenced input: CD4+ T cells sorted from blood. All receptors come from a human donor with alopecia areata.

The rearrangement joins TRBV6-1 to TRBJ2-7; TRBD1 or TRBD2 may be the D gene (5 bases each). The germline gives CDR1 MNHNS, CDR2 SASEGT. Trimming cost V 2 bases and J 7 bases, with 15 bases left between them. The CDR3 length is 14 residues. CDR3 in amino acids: CASSERDGAREQYF. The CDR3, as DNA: TGTGCCAGCAGTGAACGGGACGGAGCTCGGGAGCAGTACTTC.

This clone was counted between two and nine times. The chain's CDR3 is CASSWDGYEQYF. The CDR3 DNA sequence: TGCGCCAGCAGCTGGGACGGCTACGAGCAGTACTTC. The rearrangement uses TRBV5-1 and TRBJ2-7; D possibly matches TRBD1 or TRBD2 (5 bases each). V lost 3 bases to trimming and J lost 3 bases, with 7 bases between them. The CDR3 spans 12 residues. Germline CDR1 is SGHRS and CDR2 is YFSETQ.

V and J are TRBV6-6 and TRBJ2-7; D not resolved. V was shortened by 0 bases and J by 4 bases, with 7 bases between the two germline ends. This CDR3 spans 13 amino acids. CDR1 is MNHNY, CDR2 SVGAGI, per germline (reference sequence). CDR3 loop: CASSYSKGYEQYF. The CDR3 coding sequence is TGTGCCAGCAGTTACTCGAAAGGGTACGAGCAGTACTTC.

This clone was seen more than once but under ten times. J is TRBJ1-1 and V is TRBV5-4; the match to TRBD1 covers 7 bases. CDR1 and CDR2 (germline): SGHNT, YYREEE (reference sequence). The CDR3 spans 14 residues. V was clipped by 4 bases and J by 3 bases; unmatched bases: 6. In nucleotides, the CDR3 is TGTGCCAGCAGCATCCCCACAGGGGACACTGAAGCTTTCTTT. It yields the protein CASSIPTGDTEAFF.

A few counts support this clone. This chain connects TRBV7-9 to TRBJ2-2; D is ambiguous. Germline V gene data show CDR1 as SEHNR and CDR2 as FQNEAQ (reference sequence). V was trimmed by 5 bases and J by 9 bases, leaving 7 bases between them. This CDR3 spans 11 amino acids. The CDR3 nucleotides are TGTGCCAGCAGCCTCAACCGGGAGCTGTTTTTT. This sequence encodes CASSLNRELFF.

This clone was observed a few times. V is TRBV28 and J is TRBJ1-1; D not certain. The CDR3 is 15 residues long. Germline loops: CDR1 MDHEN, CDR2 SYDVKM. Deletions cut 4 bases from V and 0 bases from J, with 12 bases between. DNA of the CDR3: TGTGCCAGCAGTTCGCTCGACACGTTGAACACTGAAGCTTTCTTT. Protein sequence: CASSSLDTLNTEAFF.

The CDR3 DNA follows: TGTGCCAGCAGCTCCATGGGACAGGGTGTGAATGAGCAGTTCTTC. This translates into CASSSMGQGVNEQFF. The V and J genes are TRBV7-2 and TRBJ2-1; 9 bases fit TRBD1. CDR3 length: 15 amino acids. Germline CDR1 SGHTA, CDR2 FQGNSA. The junction had 8 bases not matched to a gene; V was cut back by 4 bases and J by 7 bases.

CDR3 protein: CSVVRNRGITQETQYF. The CDR3 coding sequence is TGCAGCGTTGTACGAAACAGGGGGATTACACAAGAGACCCAGTACTTC. This chain links TRBV29-1 with TRBJ2-5, with 8 bases aligning to TRBD1. The CDR3 sequence is 16 residues long. From germline, CDR1 is SQVTM and CDR2 ANQGSEA. V was pared by 4 bases and J by 2 bases, with 12 bases of the junction left unmatched.

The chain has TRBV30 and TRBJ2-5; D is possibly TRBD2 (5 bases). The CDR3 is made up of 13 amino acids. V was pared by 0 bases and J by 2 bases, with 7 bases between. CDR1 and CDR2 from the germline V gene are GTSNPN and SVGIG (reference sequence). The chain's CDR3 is CAWSVTRQETQYF. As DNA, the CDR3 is TGTGCCTGGAGTGTAACTAGACAAGAGACCCAGTACTTC.

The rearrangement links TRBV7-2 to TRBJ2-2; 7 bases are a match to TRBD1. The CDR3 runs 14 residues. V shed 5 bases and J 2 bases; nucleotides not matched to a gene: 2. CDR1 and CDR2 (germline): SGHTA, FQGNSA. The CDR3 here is CASSRDSNTGELFF. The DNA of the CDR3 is TGTGCCAGCAGCCGGGACAGCAACACCGGGGAGCTGTTTTTT.

CDR3 nucleotide sequence: TGTGCCAGCTCACCTAGGAGCGGGGACAATGAGCAGTTCTTC. It translates to CASSPRSGDNEQFF. The rearrangement uses TRBV18 and TRBJ2-1; 7 bases match TRBD2. This CDR3 spans 14 amino acids. Germline assignment: CDR1 KGHSH and CDR2 LQKENI. V gave up 3 bases and J gave up 5 bases; unmatched junction bases: 4.

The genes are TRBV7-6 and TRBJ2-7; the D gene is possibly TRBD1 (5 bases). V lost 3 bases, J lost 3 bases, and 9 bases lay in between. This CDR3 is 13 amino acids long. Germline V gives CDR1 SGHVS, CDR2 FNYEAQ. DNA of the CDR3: TGTGCCAGCAGCTTTACAGGCGACTACGAGCAGTACTTC. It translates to CASSFTGDYEQYF.

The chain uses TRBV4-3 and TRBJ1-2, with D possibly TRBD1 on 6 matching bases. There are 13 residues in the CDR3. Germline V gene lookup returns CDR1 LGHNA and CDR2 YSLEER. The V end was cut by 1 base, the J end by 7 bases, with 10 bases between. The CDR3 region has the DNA TGCGCCAGCAGCCAAGGGGGGCGGGGTGGCTACACCTTC. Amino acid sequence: CASSQGGRGGYTF.

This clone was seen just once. The DNA for the CDR3 is TGTGCCAGCAGCTTAGCGCTGGGCAGGGCAGGGCGGAATGGCTACACCTTC. This translates into CASSLALGRAGRNGYTF. This rearrangement joins TRBV7-2 to TRBJ1-2; the D gene is possibly TRBD1 (5 bases). The length of the CDR3 is 17 residues. Deletions cut 0 bases from V and 6 bases from J, with 20 bases between. Germline assignment: CDR1 SGHTA and CDR2 FQGNSA.

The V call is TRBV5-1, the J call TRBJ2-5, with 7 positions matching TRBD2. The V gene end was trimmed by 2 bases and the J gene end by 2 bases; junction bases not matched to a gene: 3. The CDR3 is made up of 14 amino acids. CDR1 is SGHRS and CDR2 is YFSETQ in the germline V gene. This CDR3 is CASSFPGGQETQYF. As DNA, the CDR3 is TGCGCCAGCAGCTTCCCCGGGGGGCAAGAGACCCAGTACTTC.

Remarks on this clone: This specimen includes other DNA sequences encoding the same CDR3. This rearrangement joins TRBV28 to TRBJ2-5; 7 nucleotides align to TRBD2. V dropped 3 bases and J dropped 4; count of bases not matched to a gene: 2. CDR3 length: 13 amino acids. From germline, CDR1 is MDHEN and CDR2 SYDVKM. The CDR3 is CASSLGGRETQYF. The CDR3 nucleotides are TGTGCCAGCAGTTTGGGGGGGAGAGAGACCCAGTACTTC.